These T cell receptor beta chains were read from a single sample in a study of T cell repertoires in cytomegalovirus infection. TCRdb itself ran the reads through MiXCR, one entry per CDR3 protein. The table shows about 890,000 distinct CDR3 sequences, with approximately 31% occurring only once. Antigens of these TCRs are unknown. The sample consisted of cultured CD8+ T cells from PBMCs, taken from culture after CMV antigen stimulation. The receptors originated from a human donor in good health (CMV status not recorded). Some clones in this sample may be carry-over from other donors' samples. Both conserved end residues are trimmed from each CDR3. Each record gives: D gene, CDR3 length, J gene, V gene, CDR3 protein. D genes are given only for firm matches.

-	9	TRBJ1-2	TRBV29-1	SVEDLRDYT
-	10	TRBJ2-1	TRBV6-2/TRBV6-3	ASSTVFNEQF
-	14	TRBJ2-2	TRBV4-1	ASSQEGRGGTGELF
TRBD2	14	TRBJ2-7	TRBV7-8	ASSPNLAGGSYEQY
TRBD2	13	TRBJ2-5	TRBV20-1	SAREERGIRETQY
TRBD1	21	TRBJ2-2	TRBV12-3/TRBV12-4	ASSFRLLVTGAADRTNTGELF
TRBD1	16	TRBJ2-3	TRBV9	ASSVEQTGDNPTDTQY
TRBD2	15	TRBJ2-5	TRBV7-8	ASSLDSGGTPGETQY
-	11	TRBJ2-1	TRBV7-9	ASSWERPNEQF
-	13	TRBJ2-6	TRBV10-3	ATPEDPESANVLT
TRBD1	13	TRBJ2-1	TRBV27	ASSLGSTGNNEQF
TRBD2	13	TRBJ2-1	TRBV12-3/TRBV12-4	ASSFLAGGGNEQF
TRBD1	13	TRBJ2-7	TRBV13	ASSSTHTGASEQY
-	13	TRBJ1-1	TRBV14	ASSQGAFSRTEAF
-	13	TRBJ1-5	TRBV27	ASSLMGGSGQPQH
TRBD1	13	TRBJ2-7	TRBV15	ATSSRDRGHYEQY
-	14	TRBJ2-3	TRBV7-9	ASNLAWQGRADTQY
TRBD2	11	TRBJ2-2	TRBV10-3	AIRLAGDGELF
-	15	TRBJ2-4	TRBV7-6	ASSLEGQPSYKNIQY
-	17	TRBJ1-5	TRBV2	ASSEAWDRDPGTFEPQH
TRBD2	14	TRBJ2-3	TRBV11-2	ASSNRDLAGEDTQY
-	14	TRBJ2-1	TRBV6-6	ASSYSKDQFYNEQF